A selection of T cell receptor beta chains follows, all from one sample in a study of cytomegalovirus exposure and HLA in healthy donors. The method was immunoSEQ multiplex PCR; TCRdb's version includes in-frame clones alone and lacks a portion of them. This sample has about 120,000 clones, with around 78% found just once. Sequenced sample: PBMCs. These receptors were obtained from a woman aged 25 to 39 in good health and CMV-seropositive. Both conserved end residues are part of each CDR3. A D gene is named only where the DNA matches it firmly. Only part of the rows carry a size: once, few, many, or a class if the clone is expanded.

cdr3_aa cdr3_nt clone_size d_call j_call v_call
CASSLEAGAGANVLTF TGCGCCAGCAGCTTGGAGGCAGGGGCTGGGGCCAACGTCCTGACTTTC NA NA TRBJ2-6 TRBV5-1
CASSLGQNTEAFF TGTGCCAGCAGCCTAGGACAGAACACTGAAGCTTTCTTT NA NA TRBJ1-1 TRBV14
CSARTDSSSYNEQFF TGCAGCGCCCGGACAGATTCAAGCTCCTACAATGAGCAGTTCTTC NA NA TRBJ2-1 TRBV29-1
CSVELLGRPYEQYF TGCAGCGTTGAATTGCTCGGCAGGCCCTACGAGCAGTACTTC once NA TRBJ2-7 TRBV29-1
CASSLGPAGALDEQYF TGTGCCAGCAGTTTAGGGCCAGCGGGGGCCCTCGACGAGCAGTACTTC NA TRBD2 TRBJ2-7 TRBV27
CASALDGRATGELFF TGTGCCAGCGCCCTGGACGGGCGGGCCACCGGGGAGCTGTTTTTT once NA TRBJ2-2 TRBV7-2
CASSQSPPGSTDTQYF TGCGCCAGCAGCCAATCCCCCCCCGGTAGCACAGATACGCAGTATTTT NA NA TRBJ2-3 TRBV4-1
CATSRGRGQGNTIYF TGTGCCACCAGCAGAGGTCGGGGACAGGGAAACACCATATATTTT few TRBD1 TRBJ1-3 TRBV15
CASSLVPLAGTYEQYF TGCGCCAGCAGCCTCGTACCCTTGGCGGGGACCTACGAGCAGTACTTC NA NA TRBJ2-7 TRBV4-1
CASSLGPSSEQFF TGCGCCAGCAGCTTGGGGCCATCCAGTGAGCAGTTCTTC once NA TRBJ2-1 TRBV5-1
CASSPDRGLTEAFF TGTGCCAGCAGCCCGGACAGGGGGCTGACTGAAGCTTTCTTT NA TRBD1 TRBJ1-1 TRBV7-2
CASSTQSWTEAFF TGTGCCAGCAGCACACAGAGTTGGACTGAAGCTTTCTTT once NA TRBJ1-1 TRBV7-9
CASSSIIWDSRGETQYF TGTGCCAGCAGTTCAATAATTTGGGACAGCCGGGGGGAGACCCAGTACTTC NA NA TRBJ2-5 TRBV28
CASSYSRETQYF TGTGCCAGCAGTTACTCGCGGGAGACCCAGTACTTC NA NA TRBJ2-5 TRBV6-5
CSAEGGKLFF TGCAGTGCAGAGGGGGGGAAACTGTTTTTT NA NA TRBJ1-4 TRBV20-1
CASSSGDSRSDTQYF TGTGCCAGCAGTTCCGGGGACTCAAGATCAGATACGCAGTATTTT NA NA TRBJ2-3 TRBV28
CASSQDAGGGNTIYF TGCGCCAGCAGCCAAGATGCTGGCGGTGGAAACACCATATATTTT NA NA TRBJ1-3 TRBV4-3
CAREQGNEQYF TGTGCCAGGGAACAGGGGAACGAGCAGTACTTC NA TRBD1 TRBJ2-7 TRBV6-1
CASSFTGEPTDTQYF TGTGCCAGCAGCTTTACAGGGGAGCCCACAGATACGCAGTATTTT NA TRBD1 TRBJ2-3 TRBV7-3
CSVLAGYNEQFF TGCAGCGTACTAGCGGGGTACAATGAGCAGTTCTTC NA TRBD2 TRBJ2-1 TRBV29-1
CASSRDSSPLHF TGTGCCAGCAGTAGGGACAGCTCACCCCTCCACTTT NA TRBD1 TRBJ1-6 TRBV27
CASSNGGTGGGSPLHF TGCGCCAGCAGCAACGGGGGGACAGGGGGTGGGTCACCCCTCCACTTT NA TRBD1 TRBJ1-6 TRBV5-1
CASSVVEGGEGGYTF TGTGCCAGCAGCGTAGTGGAGGGAGGTGAGGGGGGCTACACCTTC NA NA TRBJ1-2 TRBV9
CASSYTGSYNEQFF TGTGCCAGCAGTTACACAGGCTCCTACAATGAGCAGTTCTTC few NA TRBJ2-1 TRBV6-5
CASSLGHITDTQYF TGTGCCAGCAGCTTGGGGCATATCACAGATACGCAGTATTTT NA NA TRBJ2-3 TRBV7-9
CASGPGGANSPLHF TGTGCCAGCGGCCCGGGGGGCGCCAATTCACCCCTCCACTTT NA NA TRBJ1-6 TRBV7-6
CAWSEIGVSYNSPLHF TGTGCCTGGAGTGAAATCGGGGTCTCCTATAATTCACCCCTCCACTTT NA NA TRBJ1-6 TRBV30
CASEDRERLNTEAFF TGTGCCAGTGAAGACAGGGAAAGACTGAACACTGAAGCTTTCTTT NA TRBD1 TRBJ1-1 TRBV19
CASSGAGRNQPQHF TGTGCCAGCAGTGGGGCAGGTCGGAATCAGCCCCAGCATTTT NA NA TRBJ1-5 TRBV2
CASSQGQGREQYF TGCGCCAGCAGCCAAGGTCAGGGGCGCGAGCAGTACTTC once NA TRBJ2-7 TRBV4-3
CASSLTRGASYNEQFF TGTGCCAGCAGCTTAACGCGGGGGGCCTCCTACAATGAGCAGTTCTTC few TRBD2 TRBJ2-1 TRBV7-9
CASSQLGLYGYTF TGCGCCAGCAGCCAATTAGGACTCTATGGCTACACCTTC NA NA TRBJ1-2 TRBV4-1
CASSPTVYNEQFF TGTGCCAGCAGCCCGACAGTTTACAATGAGCAGTTCTTC NA NA TRBJ2-1 TRBV6-1
CASSFGSGGAEETQYF TGTGCCAGCAGCTTCGGTAGCGGGGGGGCGGAAGAGACCCAGTACTTC NA TRBD2 TRBJ2-5 TRBV5-5
CASSPQGDRGQEKLFF TGCGCCAGCAGCCCCCAGGGGGACAGGGGCCAGGAAAAACTGTTTTTT NA TRBD1 TRBJ1-4 TRBV4-1
CASSLAPSGGQETQYF TGTGCCAGCAGCTTGGCGCCTAGCGGGGGGCAAGAGACCCAGTACTTC NA TRBD2 TRBJ2-5 TRBV5-4
CASSFTGDTEAFF TGCGCCAGCAGCTTTACAGGGGACACTGAAGCTTTCTTT NA TRBD1 TRBJ1-1 TRBV5-1
CASKGQGAGEQYF TGTGCCAGCAAGGGACAGGGGGCTGGCGAGCAGTACTTC NA TRBD1 TRBJ2-7 TRBV2
CASSPLPGRGVDEQFF TGTGCCAGCTCACCTCTTCCGGGGAGGGGTGTAGATGAGCAGTTCTTC NA TRBD2 TRBJ2-1 TRBV18
CASSLSWEGASPLHF TGTGCCAGCAGTTTATCATGGGAGGGAGCCTCACCCCTCCACTTT NA NA TRBJ1-6 TRBV27
CASSKTGTSVPTTNYEQYF TGTGCCAGCAGCAAGACCGGGACTAGTGTTCCCACCACTAACTACGAGCAGTACTTC NA TRBD2 TRBJ2-7 TRBV7-8